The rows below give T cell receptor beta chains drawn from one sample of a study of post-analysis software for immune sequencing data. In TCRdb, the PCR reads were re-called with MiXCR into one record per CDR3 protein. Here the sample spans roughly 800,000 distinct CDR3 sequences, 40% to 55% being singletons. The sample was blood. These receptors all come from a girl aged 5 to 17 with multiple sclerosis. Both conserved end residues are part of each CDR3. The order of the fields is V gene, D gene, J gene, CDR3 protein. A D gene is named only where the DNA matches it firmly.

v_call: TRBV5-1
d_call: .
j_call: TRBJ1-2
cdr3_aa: CASSIDSDYGYTF

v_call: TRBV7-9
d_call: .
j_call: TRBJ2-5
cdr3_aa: CASSTGTTWGSETQYF

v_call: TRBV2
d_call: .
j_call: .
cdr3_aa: CASGGGETQYF

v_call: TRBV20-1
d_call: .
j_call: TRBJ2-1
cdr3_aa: CSARWGLANTYNEQFF

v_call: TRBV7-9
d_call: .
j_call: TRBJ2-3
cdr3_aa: CASSLDTTGLEGNTQYF

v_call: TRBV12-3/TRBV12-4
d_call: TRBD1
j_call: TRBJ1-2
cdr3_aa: CASSPGTGVHYGYTF

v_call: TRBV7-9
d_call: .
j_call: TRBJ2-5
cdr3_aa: CASSAGGRVETQYF

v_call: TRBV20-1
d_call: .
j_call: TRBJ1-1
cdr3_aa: CSARDRAGTTEAFF

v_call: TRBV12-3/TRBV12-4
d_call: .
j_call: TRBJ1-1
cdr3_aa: CASSPDSPGANTEAFF

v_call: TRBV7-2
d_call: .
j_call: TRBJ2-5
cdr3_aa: CASSLASRSQETQYF